Listed here are 32 T cell receptor beta chains from one sample, sequenced in a study of T cell responses to AZD1222 COVID-19 vaccine. The protocol was immunoSEQ multiplex PCR, while the TCRdb copy is restricted to in-frame clones and leaves out a portion. The sample shows some 99,000 clones, roughly 87% of them seen only once. The material was peripheral blood, obtained on day 0 of AZD1222 vaccination. The source is an adult in good health.

The chain combines TRBV6-6 with TRBJ2-7; D tentatively fits TRBD1 or TRBD2 (5 bases each). CDR1 is MNHNY, CDR2 SVGAGI, per germline (reference sequence). CDR3 length: 14 residues. V was cut by 5 bases and J by 2 bases, with 13 bases left in between. This chain's CDR3 is CASSPRGPTYEQYF. CDR3 nucleotides: TGTGCCAGCAGTCCGAGGGGTCCCACCTACGAGCAGTACTTC.

The count of this clone is one. The chain uses TRBV6-5 and TRBJ1-3; D gene unclear. There are 16 residues in the CDR3. CDR1 is MNHEY, CDR2 SVGAGI, per germline. V gave up 0 bases and J gave up 1 base, with 10 bases separating them. CDR3 nucleotide sequence: TGTGCCAGCAGTTACTCGAGCGTTGGGTCTGGAAACACCATATATTTT. The encoded protein is CASSYSSVGSGNTIYF.

The rearrangement joins TRBV2 to TRBJ1-1; D gene unclear. From germline, CDR1 is SNHLY and CDR2 FYNNEI. The CDR3 spans 12 residues. Between the trimmed V and J ends, which lost 4 bases and 7 bases, there was a span of 10 bases. The CDR3 sequence: CASSGEYSEAFF. The CDR3 region has the DNA TGTGCCAGCAGTGGCGAATACAGTGAAGCTTTCTTT.

J is TRBJ1-4 and V is TRBV4-1, with TRBD1 identical over 9 bases. CDR3 length: 17 residues. CDR1 and CDR2 from the germline V gene are MGHRA and YSYEKL. After removal of 4 bases from V and 3 bases from J, the junction contained 9 bases not matched to a gene. This CDR3 reads CASSPFGQGQPNEKLFF. CDR3 bases: TGCGCCAGCAGCCCCTTCGGACAGGGGCAGCCTAATGAAAAACTGTTTTTT.

This clone was detected once. The gene calls are TRBV10-3 and TRBJ2-7, with D perhaps TRBD1 (5 bases). The V and J ends lost 4 bases and 2 bases respectively, with 15 bases between them. CDR1 ENHRY and CDR2 SYGVKD come from the germline V gene. This CDR3 contains 15 residues. The DNA of the CDR3 is TGTGCCATCAGTGGGAGCAGGGCCGCTACCTACGAGCAGTACTTC. The encoded protein is CAISGSRAATYEQYF.

The chain employs TRBV30 and TRBJ1-5, with D possibly TRBD1 on 5 matching bases. Germline V gene lookup returns CDR1 GTSNPN and CDR2 SVGIG (reference sequence). V was trimmed by 0 bases and J by 2 bases, leaving 20 bases between them. This CDR3 comprises 18 residues. CDR3 DNA: TGTGCCTGGAGTGTACGGGGCCCCAAAGCGGGCGGCAATCAGCCCCAGCATTTT. Residues: CAWSVRGPKAGGNQPQHF.

Of note for this clone: An end of the junction differs from the germline gene, which may be a read error. The rearrangement uses TRBV30 and TRBJ2-3; no definite D call. CDR1 GTSNPN and CDR2 SVGIG come from the germline V gene (reference sequence). CDR3 length: 10 amino acids. The CDR3 loop reads CAWSIDTQYF. Here the CDR3 DNA reads TGTGCCTGGAGCATAGATACGCAGTATTTT.

The chain has TRBV6-5 and TRBJ2-7; a possible D gene is TRBD2 (5 bases). Trimming pared 6 bases from V and 3 bases from J, leaving 18 bases between. The germline V gene encodes CDR1 MNHEY and CDR2 SVGAGI. CDR3 length: 15 amino acids. The CDR3 reads CASSRLTKNRYEQYF. CDR3 coding DNA: TGTGCCAGCAGCCGGCTGACTAAGAACCGCTACGAGCAGTACTTC.

The rearrangement links TRBV28 to TRBJ2-1, with 9 bases matching TRBD1. The CDR3 contains 14 residues. V was clipped by 3 bases and J by 6 bases; unmatched bases: 3. Germline assignment: CDR1 MDHEN and CDR2 SYDVKM. The CDR3 spells CASSFVQGANEQFF. The CDR3 DNA reads as TGTGCCAGCAGTTTCGTACAGGGGGCCAATGAGCAGTTCTTC. Complete variable domain (other parts from reference TRBV28 and TRBJ2-1): DVKVTQSSRYLVKRTGEKVFLECVQDMDHENMFWYRQDPGLGLRLIYFSYDVKMKEKGDIPEGYSVSREKKERFSLILESASTNQTSMYLCASSFVQGANEQFFGPGTRLTVL.

The rearrangement joins TRBV7-2 to TRBJ2-3; D is undetermined. Per the germline V gene, CDR1 is SGHTA and CDR2 is FQGNSA. Trimming pared 0 bases from V and 4 bases from J, leaving 14 bases between. CDR3 length equals 16 residues. As DNA, the CDR3 is TGTGCCAGCAGCTTAGCCATGGCGCCTGTTCCAGATACGCAGTATTTT. It is translated as CASSLAMAPVPDTQYF.

This clone has a handful of counts. CDR3 DNA sequence: TGTGCCAGCAGCGCCCCTTATAGCGGGAGTTACGAGCAGTACTTC. Translation: CASSAPYSGSYEQYF. The rearrangement uses TRBV5-4 and TRBJ2-7; 9 bases line up with TRBD2. The CDR3 spans 15 residues. Germline CDR1 and CDR2: SGHNT and YYREEE (reference sequence). J gave up 4 bases and V 4 bases, and 9 bases lay outside the gene matches.

The V call is TRBV10-3, the J call TRBJ2-5; 9 bases line up with TRBD1. Germline lookup yields CDR1 ENHRY and CDR2 SYGVKD. The CDR3 contains 15 residues. The V segment lost 3 bases and the J segment 2 bases; nucleotides outside the gene matches: 4. Here the CDR3 reads CAISEGTGIQETQYF. CDR3 nucleotide sequence: TGTGCCATCAGTGAAGGGACAGGGATACAAGAGACCCAGTACTTC.

This clone is a singleton in its sample. This chain uses TRBV5-1 with TRBJ2-3; 9 bases fit TRBD2. V trimming: 0 bases; J trimming: 0 bases; junction bases outside the gene matches: 5. Per germline, CDR1 SGHRS and CDR2 YFSETQ. The CDR3 consists of 17 residues. CDR3 DNA sequence: TGCGCCAGCAGCTTGGATTCCCTAGCGGGGAGCACAGATACGCAGTATTTT. Amino acids: CASSLDSLAGSTDTQYF.

The chain recombines TRBV27 with TRBJ2-5; perhaps TRBD1 as D (5 bases). Trimming left V 3 bases short and J 4 bases short, with 12 bases between. In germline, CDR1 is MNHEY, CDR2 SMNVEV (reference sequence). The CDR3 loop spans 14 amino acids. The CDR3 reads CASSFSGQRETQYF. The DNA for the CDR3 is TGTGCCAGCAGTTTTTCAGGACAAAGAGAGACCCAGTACTTC.

The rearrangement joins TRBV7-2 to TRBJ1-2; D unclear. CDR3 length: 14 residues. The germline CDR1 and CDR2 sequences are SGHTA and FQGNSA. Trimming removed 1 base from V and 2 bases from J, with 8 bases in between. As DNA, the CDR3 is TGTGCCAGCAGCTTAGGTAGTGGGAACTATGGCTACACCTTC. This codes for CASSLGSGNYGYTF. Full variable domain (missing parts from reference TRBV7-2 and TRBJ1-2): GAGVSQSPSNKVTEKGKDVELRCDPISGHTALYWYRQSLGQGLEFLIYFQGNSAPDKSGLPSDRFSAERTGGSVSTLTIQRTQQEDSAVYLCASSLGSGNYGYTFGSGTRLTVV.

This sequence joins TRBV7-2 and TRBJ1-2; 7 bases align to TRBD1. The CDR3 spans 16 residues. The trim removed 4 bases at V and 10 bases at J, leaving 18 bases unmatched. Per germline, CDR1 SGHTA and CDR2 FQGNSA. The CDR3 nucleotides are TGTGCCAGCAGCTCCGGGCCGACAGGGCGGGGAGGGGACTACACCTTC. Translated, it gives CASSSGPTGRGGDYTF.

V usage is TRBV2 and J usage is TRBJ2-2, with a weak D call TRBD1 (5 bases). The germline CDR1 and CDR2 sequences are SNHLY and FYNNEI. CDR3 length: 14 residues. The V end was cut by 6 bases, the J end by 6 bases, with 14 bases between. Here the CDR3 reads CASSIVRAAGELFF. The CDR3, as DNA: TGTGCCAGCAGCATAGTCAGGGCCGCCGGGGAGCTGTTTTTT.

V gene TRBV2 combines with J gene TRBJ1-1; 11 bases match TRBD1. This CDR3 contains 14 residues. The junction had 5 bases not matched to a gene; V was cut back by 7 bases and J by 4 bases. Germline CDR1 reads SNHLY; CDR2 reads FYNNEI. As DNA, the CDR3 is TGTGCCAGCAAGAGGGGGACAGGGGGCACTGAAGCTTTCTTT. Translating gives CASKRGTGGTEAFF.

This rearrangement joins TRBV19 to TRBJ1-5; 9 bases agree with TRBD1. This CDR3 spans 17 amino acids. The trim removed 1 base at V and 5 bases at J, leaving 9 bases unmatched. CDR1 and CDR2 from the germline V gene are LNHDA and SQIVND (reference sequence). CDR3 nucleotides: TGTGCCAGTAGTATAGTTTCGGGACAGGGATCCGATCAGCCCCAGCATTTT. Its protein is CASSIVSGQGSDQPQHF.

Regarding this clone: The junction departs from the called germline gene at one end, perhaps through a read error. The J gene is TRBJ2-1, the V gene TRBV7-6; TRBD2 agrees at 7 bases. The CDR3 runs 15 residues. The V gene's germline CDR1 is SGHVS and CDR2 FNYEAQ. The CDR3 nucleotides are TGTACCAGCAGCTTATTGGTTGGCGGGAGCGATGAGCAGTTCTTC. Amino acid sequence: CTSSLLVGGSDEQFF.

This chain connects TRBV25-1 to TRBJ1-5, with D hard to call. Trimming removed 5 bases at V and 6 bases at J, with 17 bases between. In germline, CDR1 is MGHDK, CDR2 SYGVNS. The length of the CDR3 is 15 residues. The DNA of the CDR3 is TGTGCCAGCAGTCCGCCCGGAACCGGAAGTCAGCCCCAGCATTTT. Translation gives CASSPPGTGSQPQHF.

The chain uses TRBV28 and TRBJ1-6, with D tentatively TRBD1 (6 bases). This CDR3 spans 14 amino acids. With 1 base removed from V and 9 bases from J, the gap between germline ends came to 10 bases. Germline V gene data show CDR1 as MDHEN and CDR2 as SYDVKM. The DNA of the CDR3 is TGTGCCAGCAGTTTATTCCAGGGGCTTTCACCCCTCCACTTT. Protein product: CASSLFQGLSPLHF.

This chain links TRBV27 with TRBJ1-2, with TRBD1 identical over 10 bases. The V gene end was trimmed by 1 base and the J gene end by 3 bases; junction bases not matched to a gene: 8. This CDR3 is built from 17 residues. Germline V lookup: CDR1 MNHEY, CDR2 SMNVEV (reference sequence). CDR3 DNA sequence: TGTGCCAGCAGTTTATTGGGACAGGGGAAGGGGGACTATGGCTACACCTTC. Its protein is CASSLLGQGKGDYGYTF.

The gene calls are TRBV4-1 and TRBJ1-1; the match to TRBD1 covers 10 bases. The trim removed 0 bases at V and 7 bases at J, leaving 11 bases unmatched. The CDR3 length is 17 residues. Germline V gene sequence: CDR1 MGHRA, CDR2 YSYEKL. DNA for the CDR3: TGCGCCAGCAGCCAAGATCGGGGACAGGGGAGCCAGAATGAAGCTTTCTTT. It codes for CASSQDRGQGSQNEAFF.

The rearrangement uses TRBV18 and TRBJ2-7; D might be TRBD2 (5 bases). V was pared by 3 bases and J by 7 bases, with 19 bases between. The germline CDR1 and CDR2 sequences are KGHSH and LQKENI. The CDR3 runs to 15 residues. CDR3 DNA: TGTGCCAGCTCACCTGCTAGCACTAACCCTTGGGAGCAGTACTTC. Translated: CASSPASTNPWEQYF. Variable domain in full (rest from reference TRBV18 and TRBJ2-7): NAGVMQNPRHLVRRRGQEARLRCSPMKGHSHVYWYRQLPEEGLKFMVYLQKENIIDESGMPKERFSAEFPKEGPSILRIQQVVRGDSAAYFCASSPASTNPWEQYFGPGTRLTVT.

The chain recombines TRBV7-8 with TRBJ2-4, with 11 positions matching TRBD2. The J segment lost 9 bases and the V segment lost 2 bases, leaving 15 bases of the junction unmatched. The CDR3 covers 18 residues. From germline, CDR1 is SGHVS and CDR2 FQNEAQ. CDR3: CASSLWGSGRAPVTIQYF. For the CDR3, the DNA is TGTGCCAGCAGCTTATGGGGTAGCGGGAGGGCCCCGGTCACCATTCAGTACTTC.

In its sample, this clone was seen a few times. The V gene is TRBV5-4, the J gene TRBJ1-5; TRBD1 matches at 7 bases. The V gene's germline CDR1 is SGHNT and CDR2 YYREEE (reference sequence). V was clipped by 0 bases and J by 7 bases; unmatched bases: 1. This CDR3 is built from 13 residues. The CDR3 region is CASSLDRGQPQHF. The DNA of the CDR3 is TGTGCCAGCAGCTTGGACAGGGGCCAGCCCCAGCATTTT.

This chain joins TRBV4-1 and TRBJ2-2, with D possibly matching TRBD1 (6 bases). Trimming took 4 bases from V and 1 from J, leaving 7 bases between them. CDR1 is MGHRA and CDR2 is YSYEKL in the germline V gene. The CDR3 length is 14 residues. For the CDR3, the DNA is TGCGCCAGCAGCCGCAGGGGGAACACCGGGGAGCTGTTTTTT. It yields the protein CASSRRGNTGELFF.

The chain employs TRBV11-2 and TRBJ2-7, with TRBD2 matching over 9 bases. V trimming: 4 bases; J trimming: 4 bases; junction bases outside the gene matches: 8. The CDR3 sequence is 15 residues long. Germline-derived CDR1 and CDR2 are SGHAT and FQNNGV. The chain's CDR3 is CASSSVKRGVYEQYF. For the CDR3, the DNA is TGTGCCAGCAGCTCTGTAAAGCGGGGGGTTTACGAGCAGTACTTC. Filled out from reference TRBV11-2 and TRBJ2-7, the complete variable domain reads EAGVAQSPRYKIIEKRQSVAFWCNPISGHATLYWYQQILGQGPKLLIQFQNNGVVDDSQLPKDRFSAERLKGVDSTLKIQPAKLEDSAVYLCASSSVKRGVYEQYFGPGTRLTVT.

This sequence joins TRBV3-1 (or the pseudogene TRBV3-2) and TRBJ2-5; no clear D gene. The germline V and J ends were trimmed by 0 bases and 7 bases, with 15 bases remaining between them. The CDR3 consists of 15 residues. From germline, CDR1 is LGHDT and CDR2 YNNKEL (reference sequence). This CDR3 reads CASSQELFRAPTQYF. The CDR3 DNA reads as TGTGCCAGCAGCCAAGAGCTGTTCCGGGCCCCGACCCAGTACTTC.

The chain is built from TRBV4-2 and TRBJ2-1; the D call may be TRBD1 or TRBD2 (6 bases each). The CDR3 consists of 17 residues. Trimming took 0 bases from V and 3 from J, leaving 15 bases between them. Germline values: CDR1 LGHNA, CDR2 YNFKEQ. CDR3 in DNA: TGTGCCAGCAGCCAAGAAGGGGGTCGGGAGATCTACAATGAGCAGTTCTTC. Translating gives CASSQEGGREIYNEQFF.

The rearrangement links TRBV7-3 to TRBJ1-6, with D possibly being TRBD1 (6 bases). V lost 0 bases to trimming and J lost 0 bases, with 12 bases between them. CDR3 length: 18 residues. CDR1 is SGHTA, CDR2 FQGTGA, per germline. Here the CDR3 reads CASSLTVQGSSYNSPLHF. CDR3 bases: TGTGCCAGCAGCTTAACCGTCCAGGGGAGCTCCTATAATTCACCCCTCCACTTT.